This TCR beta chain was captured in a study of blood T cell repertoires in COVID-19. Overall study context: The United States, Italy and Spain were the sources of the acute and convalescent COVID-19 samples. The analysed material was cDNA or gDNA that came from T cells, B-cell-depleted T cells, or PBMCs.

Original methodology: Estimates of nucleated cell counts were drawn from the amplification of reference gene primers. The table came from immunoSEQ multiplex PCR; TCRdb's copy has only in-frame clones and leaves some out. V, J and clone size derive from that table, while D and trimming were established from the DNA sequence. This sample has some 190,000 clones, with 84% found just once. The germline V gene has CDR1 SGHTS and CDR2 YDEGEE. Trimming took 4 bases from V and 4 from J, leaving 18 bases between them. The CDR3 sequence is 15 residues long. What was sequenced was peripheral blood. The rearrangement uses TRBV5-8 and TRBJ2-7; possibly TRBD1 for D (5 bases). The origin of this receptor is a human donor in a cohort sampled during active COVID-19. The CDR3 DNA reads TGTGCCAGCAGCATCGGAGCAAACAGGCGGTACGAGCAGTACGTC. Its translation is CASSIGANRRYEQYV.